This passage covers 7 T cell receptor beta chains from one sample sequenced in a study of persistence of HIV-infected CD4 T cells. For these TCRs, the target antigens are not known. The libraries were made with immunoSEQ version 4 in survey mode. The protocol was immunoSEQ multiplex PCR, while the TCRdb copy is restricted to in-frame clones and leaves out a portion. Altogether roughly 25,000 clones are present, around 67% being singletons, with the ten largest covering roughly 1.9%. Overlapping HIV-1 Gag 15-mer peptides at approximately 1 ug per peptide per mL were used. Responding CD4+ T cells were sorted by upregulation of both CD40 ligand and CD69. The input for sequencing was CD4+ T cells sorted from PBMCs after roughly 18-hour stimulation, taken from a patient who received antiretroviral therapy. The receptors shown here come from an adult man with HIV who was CMV-seropositive.

This chain joins TRBV5-1 and TRBJ1-2, with 7 bases fitting TRBD1. V lost 0 bases and J lost 11; bases outside the gene matches: 13. Germline CDR1 SGHRS, CDR2 YFSETQ. This CDR3 is built from 15 residues. The CDR3 DNA follows: TGCGCCAGCAGCTTGGGGGCCCTACAGGGGACTTGGTACACCTTC. Translated: CASSLGALQGTWYTF.

V and J are TRBV24-1 and TRBJ2-2; D not resolved. Looked up from germline, CDR1 is KGHDR and CDR2 is SFDVKD. The CDR3 runs 13 residues. V lost 3 bases and J lost 1, with 2 bases in between. The CDR3 here is CATSDVNTGELFF. The CDR3 DNA follows: TGTGCCACCAGTGATGTGAACACCGGGGAGCTGTTTTTT.

The chain recombines TRBV12-5 with TRBJ1-1, with TRBD1 as a possible D gene (6 bases). Germline CDR1 is LGHNT and CDR2 is FRNRAP. V shed 5 bases and J shed 1 base, with 14 bases lying between them. This CDR3 region has 15 residues. Here the CDR3 DNA reads TGTGCTAGTGGTCCCGGGGGCAACGCGAACACTGAAGCTTTCTTT. Protein product: CASGPGGNANTEAFF.

The count of this clone is one. The chain couples TRBV9 to TRBJ2-4; 11 nucleotides line up with TRBD2. The CDR3 runs to 18 residues. With 3 bases clipped from V and 0 bases from J, the junction kept 8 bases outside the gene matches. Looked up from germline, CDR1 is SGDLS and CDR2 is YYNGEE. The DNA of the CDR3 is TGTGCCAGCAGCGCCTCCACTAGCGGGGGCCTAGCCAAAAACATTCAGTACTTC. It encodes CASSASTSGGLAKNIQYF.

The rearrangement uses TRBV28 and TRBJ2-1; 7 nucleotides agree with TRBD1. J gave up 4 bases and V 6 bases, and 9 bases lay outside the gene matches. The CDR3 runs to 15 residues. CDR1 is MDHEN and CDR2 is SYDVKM in the germline V gene. The CDR3 DNA reads as TGTGCCAGCAGCCAAACAGGGGTTGGATACAATGAGCAGTTCTTC. Amino acid sequence: CASSQTGVGYNEQFF.

This chain connects TRBV5-1 to TRBJ1-3, with a possible D match to TRBD1 (5 bases). The CDR3 extends over 16 amino acids. Per the germline V gene, CDR1 is SGHRS and CDR2 is YFSETQ. The V and J ends lost 6 bases and 3 bases respectively, with 19 bases between them. CDR3 coding DNA: TGCGCCAGCACTCTCACGGGGGTTGAGGGTGGAAACACCATATATTTT. As protein: CASTLTGVEGGNTIYF.

This clone was seen only a few times. The gene calls are TRBV10-2 and TRBJ2-3; D is unclear. The CDR3 loop spans 11 amino acids. Germline CDR1 reads WSHSY; CDR2 reads SAAADI. V was pared by 4 bases and J by 6 bases, with 5 bases between. The chain's CDR3 is CASSVRDTQYF. The CDR3 DNA sequence: TGCGCCAGCAGTGTCAGGGATACGCAGTATTTT.